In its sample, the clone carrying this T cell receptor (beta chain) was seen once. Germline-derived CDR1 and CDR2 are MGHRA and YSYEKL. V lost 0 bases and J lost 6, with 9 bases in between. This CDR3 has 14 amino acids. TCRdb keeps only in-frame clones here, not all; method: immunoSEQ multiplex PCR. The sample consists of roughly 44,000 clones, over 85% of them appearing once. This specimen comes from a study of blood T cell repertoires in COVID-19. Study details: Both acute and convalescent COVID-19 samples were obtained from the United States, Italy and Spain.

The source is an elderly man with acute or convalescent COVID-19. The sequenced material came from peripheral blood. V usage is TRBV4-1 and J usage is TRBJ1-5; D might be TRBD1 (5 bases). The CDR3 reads CASSQEGGAQPQHF. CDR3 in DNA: TGCGCCAGCAGCCAAGAAGGAGGGGCTCAGCCCCAGCATTTT.